The clone carrying this T cell receptor (beta chain) appeared a few times. The antigen is undetermined. Germline values: CDR1 SGHVS, CDR2 FQNEAQ. The CDR3 has 15 amino acids. V gave up 1 base and J gave up 4 bases; unmatched junction bases: 6. This sample was taken from a study of Graves' ophthalmopathy and Graves' hyperthyroidism. Using RNA transcripts, the TCR beta CDR3 regions were amplified. HTBI primers served in a first-round RT-PCR, which a second-round multiplex PCR followed. TCRdb re-analysed the multiplex PCR reads in MiXCR, keeping a single row per CDR3 protein. The repertoire includes roughly 700,000 distinct CDR3 sequences, around 40% of them detected once, and 40% to 55% sits in the top ten. Points from the study as a whole: Most thyroid-expanded clonotypes exceeding 0.001 frequency were also found in blood.

All donors with ophthalmopathy were recorded as having moderate-to-severe activity, CAS ≥3, NOSPECS ≥4 and a duration under 3 months. Patients with other autoimmune diseases, uncontrolled infections, pregnancy or lactation were excluded. From fresh peripheral blood, approximately 10 ml in volume, the PBMCs were obtained. The receptor's source is an adult man with Graves' ophthalmopathy. The source material was peripheral blood. The chain has TRBV7-8 and TRBJ1-1; TRBD1 matches 7 bases. Here the CDR3 DNA reads TGTGCCAGCAGCTTAGTTTCAGGGGGTGTCACTGAAGCTTTCTTT. This sequence encodes CASSLVSGGVTEAFF.